This T cell receptor (beta chain) was recorded in a study of cytomegalovirus exposure and HLA in healthy donors. Notes on the study in general: Within a later analysis, the majority of CMV-associated TCR beta chains appeared HLA-restricted. The majority of TCR sequences were rare, yet some public TCRs appeared in many donors.

With regard to this clone: Its antigen is unidentified.

This CDR3 has 14 amino acids. CDR1 is SGHTA, CDR2 FQGNSA, per germline. Trimming stripped 5 bases from V and 0 bases from J, with 11 bases between. Researchers ran the PCR with 60 Vbeta and 13 Jbeta primers. Profiling relied on immunoSEQ multiplex PCR, and the TCRdb table lists in-frame clones only, not all of them. The table includes roughly 140,000 clones, around a tenth detected once. The clonotype originates from a male donor in good health and CMV-seronegative. Material: PBMCs. The V call is TRBV7-2, the J call TRBJ2-7; a weak D match, TRBD2 (5 bases). CDR3: CASSPGRGSYEQYF. As DNA, the CDR3 is TGTGCCAGCAGCCCTGGACGGGGCTCCTACGAGCAGTACTTC.